The 25 T cell receptor beta chains below were found in one sample sequenced in a study of T cell repertoires in ileal Crohn's disease. The repertoire was sequenced with immunoSEQ multiplex PCR; TCRdb's copy has only in-frame clones and lacks some. The sample lists 4,900 or so clones; over 75% were seen once. The sample comprised ileal tissue. All receptors come from an adult with Crohn's disease.

The table lists this clone with a count of one. This CDR3 reads CASSSSQGANEQFF. CDR3 bases: TGCGCCAGCAGCTCATCACAGGGGGCAAATGAGCAGTTCTTC. The chain employs TRBV5-1 and TRBJ2-1, with 9 nucleotides matching TRBD1. Looked up from germline, CDR1 is SGHRS and CDR2 is YFSETQ. J gave up 7 bases and V 3 bases, and 5 bases lay outside the gene matches. CDR3 length: 14 residues.

The CDR3 bases are TGCGCCAGCAGCTTGGAAGCGCAAGCCTACGAGCAGTACTTC. Translation: CASSLEAQAYEQYF. V usage is TRBV5-1 and J usage is TRBJ2-7; D gene ambiguous. V gave up 0 bases and J gave up 2 bases, with 9 bases separating them. The CDR3 is 14 amino acids. Germline V CDR1 and CDR2: SGHRS, YFSETQ.

This rearrangement joins TRBV11-1 to TRBJ2-2, with TRBD1 matching over 7 bases. Germline V lookup: CDR1 SGHAT, CDR2 FQDESV (reference sequence). This CDR3 has 15 amino acids. J was trimmed by 1 base and V by 5 bases; bases with no gene match: 4. The CDR3 loop reads CASSPRTGNTGELFF. The CDR3, as DNA: TGTGCCAGCAGCCCGCGGACAGGGAACACCGGGGAGCTGTTTTTT.

The rearrangement links TRBV7-8 to TRBJ1-3; unclear D gene. Germline values: CDR1 SGHVS, CDR2 FQNEAQ. The CDR3 totals 13 residues. Trimming removed 5 bases from V and 2 bases from J, with 7 bases in between. The CDR3 coding sequence is TGTGCCAGCAGCGAAACGGCTGGAAACACCATATATTTT. Translating gives CASSETAGNTIYF.

The J gene is TRBJ1-5, the V gene TRBV2, with 8 bases that match TRBD1. The CDR3 sequence is 14 residues long. The germline V gene encodes CDR1 SNHLY and CDR2 FYNNEI. The V and J ends lost 5 bases and 9 bases, in that order; junction bases with no gene match: 9. This CDR3 is CASSNRDRSRPQHF. The CDR3 DNA is TGTGCCAGCAGTAACCGGGACAGGAGTCGGCCCCAGCATTTT.

The CDR3 nucleotides are TGTGCCAGCAGCCCCCTGGCGGGGGCCTACAATGAGCAGTTCTTC. The encoded protein is CASSPLAGAYNEQFF. The chain uses TRBV7-2 and TRBJ2-1; 7 nucleotides line up with TRBD2. Germline CDR1 and CDR2: SGHTA and FQGNSA. CDR3 length: 15 amino acids. The junction had 6 bases not matched to a gene; V was cut back by 5 bases and J by 2 bases.

The table lists this clone with a count of one. The V and J genes are TRBV2 and TRBJ2-7; maybe TRBD2 (5 bases). This CDR3 spans 14 amino acids. The ends were cut back, 6 bases at V and 0 bases at J, with 12 bases in the middle. Germline V gene lookup returns CDR1 SNHLY and CDR2 FYNNEI. Written as DNA, the CDR3 is TGTGCCAGCAGGACGGGATTTCTCTCCTACGAGCAGTACTTC. Its protein product is CASRTGFLSYEQYF.

The rearrangement joins TRBV7-3 to TRBJ2-4; 11 bases match TRBD2. Trimming removed 5 bases from V and 3 bases from J; junction bases left unmatched: 6. The germline V gene has CDR1 SGHTA and CDR2 FQGTGA. There are 16 residues in the CDR3. The CDR3 bases are TGTGCCAGCAGCAAAGTAGCGGGGGGGGGCAAAAACATTCAGTACTTC. Translated, it gives CASSKVAGGGKNIQYF. Looking up the rest from reference TRBV7-3 and TRBJ2-4 gives the full variable domain: GAGVSQTPSNKVTEKGKYVELRCDPISGHTALYWYRQSLGQGPEFLIYFQGTGAADDSGLPNDRFFAVRPEGSVSTLKIQRTERGDSAVYLCASSKVAGGGKNIQYFGAGTRLSVL.

This chain uses TRBV4-2 with TRBJ2-3, with a weak D call TRBD1 (6 bases). Germline V CDR1 and CDR2: LGHNA, YNFKEQ. The V gene lost 4 bases and the J gene lost 2 bases, with 19 bases spanning the gap. This CDR3 has 17 amino acids. The CDR3 nucleotides read TGTGCCAGCAGCCGGAACACAGGGAACCAGGCCACAGATACGCAGTATTTT. Residues: CASSRNTGNQATDTQYF.

V usage is TRBV7-2 and J usage is TRBJ1-2; TRBD1 aligns across 11 bases. In germline, CDR1 is SGHTA, CDR2 FQGNSA. J lost 3 bases, V lost 5 bases, and 11 bases had no gene match. The CDR3 is 17 amino acids. CDR3 nucleotides: TGTGCCAGCAGCGCACCGGGACAGGGGGGATCTGACTATGGCTACACCTTC. Translated: CASSAPGQGGSDYGYTF.

The rearrangement uses TRBV7-2 and TRBJ1-2; TRBD1 matches 7 bases. The V and J ends lost 0 bases and 7 bases, in that order; junction bases with no gene match: 11. Looked up from germline, CDR1 is SGHTA and CDR2 is FQGNSA. The CDR3 sequence is 16 residues long. The CDR3 DNA reads TGTGCCAGCAGCTTAGCAGGAGGGCAGGGGGGACGTGGCTACACCTTC. Amino acid sequence: CASSLAGGQGGRGYTF.

V is TRBV7-2 and J is TRBJ2-2, with TRBD2 matching over 10 bases. Per the germline V gene, CDR1 is SGHTA and CDR2 is FQGNSA. Losses at the gene ends were 5 bases for V and 0 bases for J; bases not matched to a gene: 3. The CDR3 is made up of 16 amino acids. This CDR3 reads CASSHSGGTNTGELFF. The CDR3 DNA reads as TGTGCCAGCAGCCATAGCGGGGGGACGAACACCGGGGAGCTGTTTTTT.

The rearrangement links TRBV6-5 to TRBJ1-4, with D maybe TRBD1 (5 bases). Per the germline V gene, CDR1 is MNHEY and CDR2 is SVGAGI. This CDR3 contains 12 residues. Trimming stripped 8 bases from V and 7 bases from J, with 11 bases between. CDR3 nucleotides: TGTGCCAGCTCATACGGGGGTGAAAAACTGTTTTTT. Protein: CASSYGGEKLFF.

The genes are TRBV10-3 and TRBJ2-7, with D unresolved. The CDR3 covers 14 residues. Germline assignment: CDR1 ENHRY and CDR2 SYGVKD. V lost 3 bases and J lost 2, with 11 bases in between. CDR3 sequence (DNA): TGTGCCATCAGTGACTCCGACATAGCCTACGAGCAGTACTTC. This sequence encodes CAISDSDIAYEQYF.

The V gene is TRBV29-1, the J gene TRBJ1-1, with 9 positions matching TRBD1. Germline values: CDR1 SQVTM, CDR2 ANQGSEA. V dropped 3 bases and J dropped 4; count of bases not matched to a gene: 6. The CDR3 contains 14 residues. CDR3 nucleotide sequence: TGCAGCGTTGATAATGAGGGACAGGGCACTGAAGCTTTCTTT. It encodes CSVDNEGQGTEAFF.

V and J are TRBV6-1 and TRBJ1-2; D call uncertain. This CDR3 is 18 amino acids long. Germline loops: CDR1 MNHNS, CDR2 SASEGT. The germline V and J ends were trimmed by 0 bases and 8 bases, with 25 bases remaining between them. DNA of the CDR3: TGTGCCAGCAGTGAAGCGAGGTTTTTGGCGGGCACCGGGCGGGGCTACACCTTC. It codes for CASSEARFLAGTGRGYTF.

This sequence joins TRBV18 and TRBJ2-5; 7 bases agree with TRBD2. Germline trimming cut 3 bases from V and 7 bases from J; bases unmatched to any gene: 26. The CDR3 runs 20 residues. Germline CDR1 is KGHSH and CDR2 is LQKENI. As DNA, the CDR3 is TGTGCCAGCTCACCTTTAATCCGATCGAGCGGGGATCAAGAGAAGGGGACCCAGTACTTC. Protein sequence: CASSPLIRSSGDQEKGTQYF.

This sequence joins TRBV6-1 and TRBJ1-3, with D possibly being TRBD1 (6 bases). Germline V gene lookup returns CDR1 MNHNS and CDR2 SASEGT. The CDR3 is made up of 14 amino acids. V was clipped by 7 bases and J by 3 bases, with 13 bases between them. CDR3 nucleotides: TGTGCCAGCACGTGGGGGCTTGGTGGAAACACCATATATTTT. It yields the protein CASTWGLGGNTIYF.

The chain employs TRBV7-2 and TRBJ2-1; 10 bases agree with TRBD2. This CDR3 comprises 14 residues. V dropped 4 bases and J dropped 7; count of bases not matched to a gene: 4. CDR1 is SGHTA, CDR2 FQGNSA, per germline. Written as DNA, the CDR3 is TGTGCCAGCAGCTCCGGGACTAGCGTGAATGAGCAGTTCTTC. Translation: CASSSGTSVNEQFF.

In DNA, the CDR3 is TGTGCAGGCCGGGACAGGGGCTCTGGGGAGCTGTTTTTT. It codes for CAGRDRGSGELFF. The V gene is TRBV5-4, the J gene TRBJ2-2, with 10 bases fitting TRBD1. This CDR3 has 13 residues. CDR1 is SGHNT, CDR2 YYREEE, per germline (reference sequence).

DNA for the CDR3: TGTGCCAGCAGGCCAGGGTTTAACTATGGCTACACCTTC. Translated: CASRPGFNYGYTF. The chain recombines TRBV28 with TRBJ1-2; D possibly corresponds to TRBD1 (5 bases). This CDR3 has 13 amino acids. Germline V gene data show CDR1 as MDHEN and CDR2 as SYDVKM. Trimming removed 6 bases at V and 1 base at J, with 9 bases between.

The V gene is TRBV11-3, the J gene TRBJ2-1; D remains unclear. The length of the CDR3 is 15 residues. Germline CDR1 and CDR2: SGHNT and YENEEA. V was pared by 4 bases and J by 5 bases, with 15 bases between. The CDR3 loop reads CASSSSQASHNEQFF. The CDR3 coding sequence is TGTGCCAGCAGCTCCTCCCAGGCAAGCCACAATGAGCAGTTCTTC.

This clone was detected a few times. The rearrangement uses TRBV4-2 and TRBJ2-1, with D maybe TRBD1 (5 bases). From germline, CDR1 is LGHNA and CDR2 YNFKEQ. V was cut by 3 bases and J by 8 bases, with 11 bases left in between. CDR3 size: 13 residues. This CDR3 reads CASSQRQGDEQFF. The CDR3, as DNA: TGTGCCAGCAGCCAGAGGCAGGGCGATGAGCAGTTCTTC.

The chain is built from TRBV7-2 and TRBJ2-5; D is perhaps TRBD2 (6 bases). The germline gives CDR1 SGHTA, CDR2 FQGNSA. The V and J ends lost 5 bases and 2 bases respectively, with 9 bases between them. This CDR3 has 13 amino acids. The CDR3 region has the DNA TGTGCCAGCAGCCTGGACTATCAAGAGACCCAGTACTTC. Translation: CASSLDYQETQYF.

The CDR3 loop is CASSLAAGTPDQPQHF. The DNA for the CDR3 is TGTGCCAGCAGCTTGGCAGCCGGGACACCGGATCAGCCCCAGCATTTT. The chain employs TRBV5-6 and TRBJ1-5; D perhaps matches TRBD1 (6 bases). With 0 bases removed from V and 5 bases from J, the gap between germline ends came to 15 bases. The CDR3 consists of 16 residues. The germline V gene encodes CDR1 SGHDT and CDR2 YYEEEE.